A selection of T cell receptor beta chains follows, all from one sample in a study of identical twins. TCRdb processed the 5' RACE reads anew with MiXCR; each CDR3 protein has one entry. The sample has hundreds of thousands of distinct CDR3 sequences; 8.6% are singletons. These same records also appear under a second study, on yellow fever vaccine responses in identical twins.

Material for sequencing was PBMCs. Receptors were obtained from a woman aged 18-35 years in good health. CDR3s include the opening cysteine and the closing phenylalanine or tryptophan. The D gene is left open where the match is weak. The listing skips clone size in some rows; elsewhere it reads once, few, many or a size class.

CDR3nt | CDR3aa | d_gene | j_gene | v_gene | abundance | len
TGTGCCAGCAGTTTTCGAAGCGCTTCGTACAATGAGCAGTTCTTC | CASSFRSASYNEQFF | - | TRBJ2-1 | TRBV7-8 | few | 15
TGCAGTGCCCCGGCAAAGGGGCTTAGGGGGGTGTCGACCGGGGAGCTGTTTTTT | CSAPAKGLRGVSTGELFF | - | TRBJ2-2 | TRBV20-1 | - | 18
TGTGCCAGCAGTACAATTCCACGGGTTTTGGCCTACGAGCAGTACTTC | CASSTIPRVLAYEQYF | - | TRBJ2-7 | TRBV6-2/TRBV6-3 | - | 16
TGTGCCAGCAGCTACGGACAGGGGGCTTTTAATGAGCAGTTCTTC | CASSYGQGAFNEQFF | TRBD1 | TRBJ2-1 | TRBV5-6 | few | 15
TGTGCCAGCAGCCAAGTCTTACAGGTTAACTACGAGCAGTACTTC | CASSQVLQVNYEQYF | - | TRBJ2-7 | TRBV3-1 | - | 15
TGTGCCAGCAGCCGAAAGACAGGGGGGTTCAACGAGCAGTACTTC | CASSRKTGGFNEQYF | TRBD1 | TRBJ2-7 | TRBV14 | - | 15
TGTGCCACCAGGGACGACACAGATACGCAGTATTTT | CATRDDTDTQYF | - | TRBJ2-3 | TRBV24-1 | - | 12
TGTGCCAGCTCCCCCGGGACAGGGCAAGCTTTCTTT | CASSPGTGQAFF | TRBD1 | TRBJ1-1 | TRBV25-1 | - | 12
TGTGCCAGCAGTTACCAAGACTTCTACGAGCAGTACTTC | CASSYQDFYEQYF | - | TRBJ2-7 | TRBV6-6 | few | 13
TGTGCCAGCAGCTTAGTTGCTAGCGGGTACATCCAAGAGACCCAGTACTTC | CASSLVASGYIQETQYF | TRBD2 | TRBJ2-5 | TRBV7-8 | few | 17
TGTGCCAGCAGCGGGACAGTTAGCAATCAGCCCCAGCATTTT | CASSGTVSNQPQHF | TRBD1 | TRBJ1-5 | TRBV12-3/TRBV12-4 | many | 14
TGTGCCACCAGGACAGGATATAGCAATCAGCCCCAGCATTTT | CATRTGYSNQPQHF | - | TRBJ1-5 | TRBV15 | few | 14
TGTGCCATTTTCGAGGAGGGTGAGCAGTTCTTC | CAIFEEGEQFF | - | TRBJ2-1 | TRBV10-3 | - | 11
TGCGCCAGCAGTGGGACCGACCCAAACCTCTACGAGCAGTACTTC | CASSGTDPNLYEQYF | - | TRBJ2-7 | TRBV10-2 | - | 15
TGTGCCAGCAGTTTCTCAGGGGTTCAGAGCAATGAGCAGTTCTTC | CASSFSGVQSNEQFF | - | TRBJ2-1 | TRBV6-2/TRBV6-3 | few | 15
TGCGCCAGCAGCCAGGGCAGGGGCCCCTACGAGCAGTACTTC | CASSQGRGPYEQYF | - | TRBJ2-7 | TRBV4-3 | many | 14
TGTGCCAGCAGTGAATATACCCCACAGGGGGCGGAATCCATAGCCTACGAGCAGTACTTC | CASSEYTPQGAESIAYEQYF | TRBD1 | TRBJ2-7 | TRBV25-1 | - | 20
TGTGCCAGCGGGGGGCTCCCCTCACGTTCACCCCTCCACTTT | CASGGLPSRSPLHF | - | TRBJ1-6 | TRBV12-3/TRBV12-4 | few | 14